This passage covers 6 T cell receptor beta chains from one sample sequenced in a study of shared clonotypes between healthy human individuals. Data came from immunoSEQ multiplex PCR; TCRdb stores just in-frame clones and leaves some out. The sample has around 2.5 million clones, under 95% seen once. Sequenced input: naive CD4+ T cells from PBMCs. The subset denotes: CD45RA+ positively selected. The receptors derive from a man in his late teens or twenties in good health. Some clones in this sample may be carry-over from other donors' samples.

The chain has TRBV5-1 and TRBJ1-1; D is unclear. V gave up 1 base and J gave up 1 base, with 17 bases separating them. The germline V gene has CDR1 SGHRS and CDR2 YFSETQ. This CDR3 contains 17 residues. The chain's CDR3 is CASSLRARLQPNTEAFF. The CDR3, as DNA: TGCGCCAGCAGCTTGAGGGCAAGGCTCCAACCGAACACTGAAGCTTTCTTT.

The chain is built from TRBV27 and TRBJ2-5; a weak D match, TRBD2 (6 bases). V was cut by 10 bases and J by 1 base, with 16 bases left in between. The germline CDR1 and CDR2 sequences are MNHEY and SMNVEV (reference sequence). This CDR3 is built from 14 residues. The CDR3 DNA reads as TGTGCCACCCGACGTGGACTATCCCAAGAGACCCAGTACTTC. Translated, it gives CATRRGLSQETQYF.

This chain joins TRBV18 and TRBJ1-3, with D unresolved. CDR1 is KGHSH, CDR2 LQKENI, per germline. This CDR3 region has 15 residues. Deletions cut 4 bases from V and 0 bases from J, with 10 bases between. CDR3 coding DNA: TGTGCCAGCTCACTGGCATTGGCCTCTGGAAACACCATATATTTT. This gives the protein CASSLALASGNTIYF.

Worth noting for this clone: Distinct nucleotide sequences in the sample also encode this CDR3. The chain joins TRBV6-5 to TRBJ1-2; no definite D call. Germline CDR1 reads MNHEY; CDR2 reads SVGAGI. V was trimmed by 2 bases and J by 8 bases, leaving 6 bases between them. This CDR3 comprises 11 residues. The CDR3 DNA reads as TGTGCCAGCAGTTACCAAGGGGGCTACACCTTC. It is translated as CASSYQGGYTF.

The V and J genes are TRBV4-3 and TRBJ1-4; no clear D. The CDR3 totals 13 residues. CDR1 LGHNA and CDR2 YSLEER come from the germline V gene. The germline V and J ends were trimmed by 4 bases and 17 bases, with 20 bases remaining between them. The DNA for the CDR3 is TGCGCCAGCAGCCTCCAATTTGGCTCCCCCGGATTTTTT. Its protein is CASSLQFGSPGFF.

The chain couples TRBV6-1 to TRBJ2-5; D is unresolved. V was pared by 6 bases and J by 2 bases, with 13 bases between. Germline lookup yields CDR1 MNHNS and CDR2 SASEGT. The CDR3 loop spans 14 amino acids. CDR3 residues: CASSQTSLQETQYF. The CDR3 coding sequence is TGTGCCAGCAGCCAAACGAGCTTACAAGAGACCCAGTACTTC.